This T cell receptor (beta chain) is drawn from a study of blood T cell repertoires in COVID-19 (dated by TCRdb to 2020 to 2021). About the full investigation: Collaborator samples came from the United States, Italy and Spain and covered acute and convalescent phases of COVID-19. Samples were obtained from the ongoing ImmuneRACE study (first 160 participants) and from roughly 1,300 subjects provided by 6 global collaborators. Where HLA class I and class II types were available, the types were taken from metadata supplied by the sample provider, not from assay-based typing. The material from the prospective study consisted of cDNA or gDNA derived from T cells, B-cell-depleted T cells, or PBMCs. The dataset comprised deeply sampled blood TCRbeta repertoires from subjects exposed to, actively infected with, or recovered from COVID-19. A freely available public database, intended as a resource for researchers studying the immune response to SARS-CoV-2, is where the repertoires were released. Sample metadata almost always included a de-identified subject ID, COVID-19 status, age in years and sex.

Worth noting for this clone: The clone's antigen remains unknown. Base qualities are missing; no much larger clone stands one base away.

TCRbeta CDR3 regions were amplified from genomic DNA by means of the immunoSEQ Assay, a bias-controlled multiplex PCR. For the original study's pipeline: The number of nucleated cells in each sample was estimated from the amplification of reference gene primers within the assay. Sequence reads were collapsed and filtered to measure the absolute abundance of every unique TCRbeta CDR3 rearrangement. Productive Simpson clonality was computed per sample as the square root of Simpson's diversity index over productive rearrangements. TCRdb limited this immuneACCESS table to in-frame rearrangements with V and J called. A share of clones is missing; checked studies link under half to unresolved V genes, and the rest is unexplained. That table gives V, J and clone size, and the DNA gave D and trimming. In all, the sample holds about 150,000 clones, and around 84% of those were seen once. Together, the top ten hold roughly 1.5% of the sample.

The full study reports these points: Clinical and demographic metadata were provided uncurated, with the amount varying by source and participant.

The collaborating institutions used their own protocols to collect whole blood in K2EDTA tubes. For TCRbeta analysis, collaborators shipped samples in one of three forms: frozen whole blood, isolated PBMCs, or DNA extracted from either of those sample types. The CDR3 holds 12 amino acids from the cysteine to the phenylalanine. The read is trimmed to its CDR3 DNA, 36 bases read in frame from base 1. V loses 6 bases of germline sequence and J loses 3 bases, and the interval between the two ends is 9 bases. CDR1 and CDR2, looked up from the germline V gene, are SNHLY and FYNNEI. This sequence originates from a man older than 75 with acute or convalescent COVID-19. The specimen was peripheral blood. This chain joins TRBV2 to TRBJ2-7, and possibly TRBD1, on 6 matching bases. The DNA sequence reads TGTGCCAGCAGGGGGACAAGCTACGAGCAGTACTTC. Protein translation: CASRGTSYEQYF. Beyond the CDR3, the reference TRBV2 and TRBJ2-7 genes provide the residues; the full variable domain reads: EPEVTQTPSHQVTQMGQEVILRCVPISNHLYFYWYRQILGQKVEFLVSFYNNEISEKSEIFDDQFSVERPDGSNFTLKIRSTKLEDSAMYFCASRGTSYEQYFGPGTRLTVT.